This T cell receptor beta chain was documented in a study of control samples from healthy donors and cancer patients. This table comes from immunoSEQ multiplex PCR, and its TCRdb copy is limited to in-frame clones, with some not included. The table records 200,000 or so clones, roughly 94% of them present only once. This CDR3 is 13 amino acids long. Trimming removed 1 base from V and 2 bases from J, with 6 bases in between. Germline values: CDR1 SGDLS, CDR2 YYNGEE. This rearrangement joins TRBV9 to TRBJ1-1; D is unclear. The TCR sequence derives from a man between 50 and 59 years old in good health. The sequenced sample consisted of blood. CDR3 protein: CASSVSPNTEAFF. CDR3 DNA: TGTGCCAGCAGCGTAAGCCCTAACACTGAAGCTTTCTTT.